This TCR beta chain was recorded in a study of cytomegalovirus exposure and HLA in healthy donors. Study summary: From 150 million to 200 million T cells, an earlier analysis saw roughly 100 million unique TCR beta sequences.

J gave up 4 bases and V 2 bases, and 1 base lay outside the gene matches. This CDR3 is built from 14 residues. CDR1 is LGHNT and CDR2 is FRNRAP in the germline V gene. This PCR relied on a set of 60 Vbeta primers and 13 Jbeta primers. The assay was immunoSEQ multiplex PCR, and TCRdb's table has in-frame clones only and misses some. The sample comprises approximately 89,000 clones, 85% of which are singletons, and about 7% rests with the top ten. The sequence came from a man between 40 and 49 years old in good health and CMV-seropositive. Sequenced: PBMCs. The genes are TRBV12-5 and TRBJ1-5, with 8 nucleotides matching TRBD1. CDR3: CASGLTGGNQPQHF. CDR3 DNA sequence: TGTGCTAGTGGTTTGACAGGGGGTAATCAGCCCCAGCATTTT.